The 32 T cell receptor beta chains in this list originate from one sample, sequenced in a study of CXCR3-negative and CXCR3-positive naive CD8 T cells. No antigens are known for them. Broader study findings: Compared with CXCR3-negative naive cells, CXCR3-positive naive cells showed more hydrophobic TRB CDR3s.

5' RACE with UMI labels generated the TRB cDNA libraries. Each CDR3 protein gets one entry in TCRdb, which reprocessed the 5' RACE reads and gives no DNA. The sample has about 150,000 distinct CDR3 sequences; the top ten hold about 0.28%. The specimen sequenced was naive CXCR3+ CD8+ T cells from blood. The subset denotes: CD45RO-CCR7+CD27+CD95- naive CD8+ T cells expressing CXCR3 (TNR3+). The receptors derive from a human donor in good health. Some clones in this sample may be carry-over from other donors' samples.

This chain uses TRBV21-1 with TRBJ1-4; the D gene TCRdb calls, TRBD1, cannot be checked with no DNA. TRBV21-1 is recorded as a pseudogene. This CDR3 has 16 residues. The CDR3 reads CASSNSSGTGHEKLFF.

The chain joins TRBV28 to TRBJ1-5. The length of the CDR3 is 13 residues. Germline V CDR1 and CDR2: MDHEN, SYDVKM. The CDR3 sequence: CASSEYSNQPQHF.

The chain carries TRBV28 and TRBJ2-1; TCRdb returns TRBD1, unconfirmable since there is no DNA. Germline V lookup: CDR1 MDHEN, CDR2 SYDVKM. CDR3 size: 15 residues. This chain's CDR3 is CASTGAPNSYNEQFF.

J is TRBJ2-5 and V is TRBV11-2; with no DNA, the TCRdb D assignment of TRBD1 cannot be verified. CDR1 is SGHAT and CDR2 is FQNNGV in the germline V gene. The CDR3 loop spans 13 amino acids. The chain's CDR3 is CASSLGPGETQYF.

J is TRBJ2-7 and V is TRBV13; TCRdb lists TRBD1, though no DNA is available to test this call. In germline, CDR1 is PRHDT, CDR2 FYEKMQ (reference sequence). This CDR3 has 16 amino acids. The CDR3 protein is CASSNFGTDVTYEQYF.

This chain joins TRBV9 and TRBJ2-3; TCRdb selects TRBD1, and the lack of DNA leaves this call unchecked. CDR3 length: 16 residues. Germline-derived CDR1 and CDR2 are SGDLS and YYNGEE. CDR3 amino acids: CASSTLGQTPTDTQYF.

V and J are TRBV5-4 and TRBJ2-2; no DNA is available, so the TRBD1 call from TCRdb remains unchecked. Germline values: CDR1 SGHNT, CDR2 YYREEE (reference sequence). The CDR3 extends over 17 amino acids. CDR3 loop: CASSARSGGRNTGELFF.

This rearrangement joins TRBV7-9 to TRBJ2-7; as DNA is missing, the TRBD1 call by TCRdb cannot be tested. The CDR3 is 13 residues long. Per the germline V gene, CDR1 is SEHNR and CDR2 is FQNEAQ (reference sequence). CDR3 sequence: CAAEGDRSYEQYF.

The genes are TRBV4-1 and TRBJ2-7; with no DNA, the TCRdb D assignment of TRBD1 cannot be verified. Germline-derived CDR1 and CDR2 are MGHRA and YSYEKL. The CDR3 is made up of 15 amino acids. The CDR3 reads CASRRGQDLSYEQYF.

J is TRBJ1-2 and V is TRBV9. CDR1 and CDR2 from the germline V gene are SGDLS and YYNGEE. This CDR3 contains 11 residues. This CDR3 reads CASSVGKSYTF.

The chain recombines TRBV4-1 with TRBJ1-2; lacking DNA, the TRBD1 call made by TCRdb goes unchecked. Germline V gives CDR1 MGHRA, CDR2 YSYEKL. The CDR3 sequence is 16 residues long. CDR3 protein: CASSPDPRNTHYGYTF.

The chain employs TRBV11-2 and TRBJ2-2; TCRdb's assignment of TRBD1 cannot be checked, as there is no DNA. This CDR3 region has 13 residues. Germline V CDR1 and CDR2: SGHAT, FQNNGV. The CDR3 protein is CASSVATGMELFF.

The chain uses TRBV12-3 or TRBV12-4 and TRBJ2-1; TCRdb lists TRBD2, though no DNA is available to test this call. This CDR3 comprises 14 residues. CDR3 sequence reads: CASSRTSGINEQFF.

The chain carries TRBV6-5 and TRBJ2-1. Germline V gene sequence: CDR1 MNHEY, CDR2 SVGAGI. The CDR3 extends over 12 amino acids. The CDR3 is CASSQEDNEQFF.

The chain recombines TRBV10-3 with TRBJ2-7; TCRdb indicates TRBD1, and absent DNA this call remains unverified. The CDR3 extends over 14 amino acids. Germline V gives CDR1 ENHRY, CDR2 SYGVKD. The CDR3 spells CAISEGTDGVEQYF.

This chain joins TRBV29-1 and TRBJ2-7; the D gene TCRdb calls, TRBD1, cannot be checked with no DNA. This CDR3 is built from 14 residues. Germline CDR1 is SQVTM and CDR2 is ANQGSEA. Here the CDR3 reads CSVYTRDRDYEQYF.

The chain uses TRBV12-3 or TRBV12-4 and TRBJ1-1; TCRdb gives TRBD1 as the D gene, but with no DNA this cannot be confirmed. The CDR3 is 13 residues long. CDR3 protein: CASSFGTASEAFF.

V usage is TRBV27 and J usage is TRBJ1-5; TCRdb's D call of TRBD1 is untestable without DNA. This CDR3 is 14 amino acids long. From germline, CDR1 is MNHEY and CDR2 SMNVEV (reference sequence). CDR3 protein: CASRPGHAGQPQHF.

V is TRBV12-3 or TRBV12-4 and J is TRBJ2-1. The CDR3 is made up of 15 amino acids. The CDR3 loop is CASSFIEDFYNEQFF.

The chain joins TRBV2 to TRBJ2-7. The length of the CDR3 is 13 residues. Germline CDR1 is SNHLY and CDR2 is FYNNEI. CDR3 sequence reads: CASSDTTDRLQYF. Together with reference TRBV2 and TRBJ2-7, the CDR3 gives the full variable domain: EPEVTQTPSHQVTQMGQEVILRCVPISNHLYFYWYRQILGQKVEFLVSFYNNEISEKSEIFDDQFSVERPDGSNFTLKIRSTKLEDSAMYFCASSDTTDRLQYFGPGTRLTVT.

This CDR3 is CASSFKEGEQFF. V usage is TRBV7-9 and J usage is TRBJ2-1; TCRdb selects TRBD2, and the lack of DNA leaves this call unchecked. This CDR3 is 12 amino acids long. Germline lookup yields CDR1 SEHNR and CDR2 FQNEAQ (reference sequence).

The chain carries TRBV7-2 and TRBJ2-1. The CDR3 loop spans 13 amino acids. Germline loops: CDR1 SGHTA, CDR2 FQGNSA. CDR3 sequence: CASSLARFDEQFF.

This rearrangement joins TRBV6-5 to TRBJ2-7. The germline V gene has CDR1 MNHEY and CDR2 SVGAGI. This CDR3 is 16 amino acids long. CDR3 amino acids: CASSYSRDVSSYEQYF.

The J gene is TRBJ2-3, the V gene TRBV29-1; TCRdb's D call, TRBD2, is unchecked because there is no DNA. Germline loops: CDR1 SQVTM, CDR2 ANQGSEA. CDR3 length: 15 amino acids. CDR3 in amino acids: CSVLRNGDYSDTQYF.

The chain has TRBV6-6 and TRBJ2-7. Germline-derived CDR1 and CDR2 are MNHNY and SVGAGI (reference sequence). The CDR3 is made up of 14 amino acids. CDR3 in amino acids: CASSTSGRSHEQYF.

The rearrangement links TRBV28 to TRBJ2-7. The CDR3 has 13 residues. The germline V gene encodes CDR1 MDHEN and CDR2 SYDVKM. The CDR3 region is CASSVDITYEQYF.

The V call is TRBV29-1, the J call TRBJ2-3; the TRBD1 assignment by TCRdb is unverifiable without DNA. Germline values: CDR1 SQVTM, CDR2 ANQGSEA. This CDR3 has 16 amino acids. CDR3 sequence: CSVEGGTVHSTDTQYF.

The rearrangement links TRBV7-6 to TRBJ2-5; as DNA is missing, the TRBD1 call by TCRdb cannot be tested. Per the germline V gene, CDR1 is SGHVS and CDR2 is FNYEAQ. The CDR3 sequence is 17 residues long. CDR3: CASSLESWLGGRETQYF.

The chain employs TRBV4-2 and TRBJ1-5; TCRdb gives TRBD1 as the D gene, but with no DNA this cannot be confirmed. Germline values: CDR1 LGHNA, CDR2 YNFKEQ. This CDR3 has 16 residues. CDR3 sequence: CASSQSDRELNQPQHF.

The gene calls are TRBV14 and TRBJ1-1. There are 14 residues in the CDR3. Germline V gene lookup returns CDR1 SGHDN and CDR2 FVKESK. CDR3 residues: CASSQNSLNTEAFF.

The chain uses TRBV20-1 and TRBJ1-2; the D gene TCRdb calls, TRBD1, cannot be checked with no DNA. CDR1 and CDR2 (germline): DFQATT, SNEGSKA (reference sequence). The CDR3 spans 15 residues. CDR3 sequence: CSAREVGQGPYGYTF.

The chain has TRBV29-1 and TRBJ2-3; TCRdb picks TRBD1, but there is no DNA to check that call. The CDR3 spans 13 residues. Germline CDR1 SQVTM, CDR2 ANQGSEA. The CDR3 loop reads CSVGQGGTDTQYF.